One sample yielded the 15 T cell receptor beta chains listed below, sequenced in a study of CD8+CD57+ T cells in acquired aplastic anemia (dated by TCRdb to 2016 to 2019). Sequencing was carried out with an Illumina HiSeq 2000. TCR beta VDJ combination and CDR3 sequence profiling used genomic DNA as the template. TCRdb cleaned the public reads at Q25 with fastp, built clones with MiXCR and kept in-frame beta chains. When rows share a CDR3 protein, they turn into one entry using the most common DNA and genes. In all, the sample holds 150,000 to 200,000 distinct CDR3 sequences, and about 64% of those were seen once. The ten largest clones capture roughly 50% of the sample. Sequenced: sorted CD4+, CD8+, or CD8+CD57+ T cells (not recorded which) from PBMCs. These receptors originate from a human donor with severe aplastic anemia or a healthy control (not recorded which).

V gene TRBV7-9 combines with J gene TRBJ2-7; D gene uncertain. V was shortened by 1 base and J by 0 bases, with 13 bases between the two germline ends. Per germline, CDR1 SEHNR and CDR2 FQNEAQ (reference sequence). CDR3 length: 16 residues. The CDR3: CASSLGPSEYSYEQYF. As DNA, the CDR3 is TGTGCCAGCAGCTTAGGGCCGAGCGAGTACTCCTACGAGCAGTACTTC.

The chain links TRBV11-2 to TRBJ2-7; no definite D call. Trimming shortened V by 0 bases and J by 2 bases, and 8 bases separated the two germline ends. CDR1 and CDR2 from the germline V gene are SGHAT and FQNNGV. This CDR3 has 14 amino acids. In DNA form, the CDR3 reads TGTGCCAGCAGCTTAGATAGGTCGGCCTACGAGCAGTACTTC. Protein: CASSLDRSAYEQYF.

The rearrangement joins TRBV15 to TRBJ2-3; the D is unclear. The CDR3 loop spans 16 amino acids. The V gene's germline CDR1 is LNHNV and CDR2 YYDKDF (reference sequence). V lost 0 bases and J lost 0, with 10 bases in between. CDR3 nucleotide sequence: TGTGCCACCAGCAGAGATGAGGCCTCTAGCACAGATACGCAGTATTTT. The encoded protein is CATSRDEASSTDTQYF.

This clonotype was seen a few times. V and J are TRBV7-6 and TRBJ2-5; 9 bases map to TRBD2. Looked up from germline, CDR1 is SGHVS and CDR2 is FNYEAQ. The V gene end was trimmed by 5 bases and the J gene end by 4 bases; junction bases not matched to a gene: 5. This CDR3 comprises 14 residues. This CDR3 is CASSNSGSRETQYF. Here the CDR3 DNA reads TGTGCCAGCAGCAATAGCGGGAGTAGAGAGACCCAGTACTTC.

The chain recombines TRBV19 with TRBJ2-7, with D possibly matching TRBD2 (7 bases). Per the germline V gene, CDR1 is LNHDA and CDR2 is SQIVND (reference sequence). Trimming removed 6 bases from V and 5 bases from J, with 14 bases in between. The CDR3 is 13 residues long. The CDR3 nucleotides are TGTGCCAGTAGCGGGGGGCGCTGGAACGAGCAGTACTTC. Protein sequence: CASSGGRWNEQYF.

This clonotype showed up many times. The CDR3 loop is CASSERSREKLFF. CDR3 nucleotides: TGTGCCAGCAGTGAAAGGAGCCGTGAAAAACTGTTTTTT. The J gene is TRBJ1-4, the V gene TRBV5-6; D gene ambiguous. In germline, CDR1 is SGHDT, CDR2 YYEEEE. There are 13 residues in the CDR3. V lost 5 bases, J lost 7 bases, and 12 bases lay in between.

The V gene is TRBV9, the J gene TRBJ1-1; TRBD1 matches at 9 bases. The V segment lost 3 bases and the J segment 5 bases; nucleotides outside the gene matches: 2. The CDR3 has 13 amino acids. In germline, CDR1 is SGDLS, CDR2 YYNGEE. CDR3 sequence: CASSAGTGTEAFF. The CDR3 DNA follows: TGTGCCAGCAGCGCCGGGACAGGGACTGAAGCTTTCTTT.

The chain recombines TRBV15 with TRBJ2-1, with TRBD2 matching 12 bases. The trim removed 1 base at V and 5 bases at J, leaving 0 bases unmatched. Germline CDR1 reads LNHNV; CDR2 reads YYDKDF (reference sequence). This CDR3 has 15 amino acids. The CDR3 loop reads CATSRGTSGNNEQFF. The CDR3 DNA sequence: TGTGCCACCAGCAGAGGGACTAGCGGGAACAATGAGCAGTTCTTC.

CDR3 amino acids: CASSLSAAVWLDTQYF. The CDR3 DNA sequence: TGTGCCAGCAGCTTATCGGCCGCCGTGTGGTTGGATACGCAGTATTTT. The rearrangement links TRBV7-9 to TRBJ2-3; unclear D gene. This CDR3 region has 16 residues. Germline V CDR1 and CDR2: SEHNR, FQNEAQ (reference sequence). V was trimmed by 2 bases and J by 6 bases, leaving 18 bases between them.

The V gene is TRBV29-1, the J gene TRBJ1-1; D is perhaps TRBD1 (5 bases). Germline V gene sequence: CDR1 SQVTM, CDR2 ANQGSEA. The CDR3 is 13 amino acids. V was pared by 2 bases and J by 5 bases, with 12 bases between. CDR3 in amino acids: CSVEPDTQTEAFF. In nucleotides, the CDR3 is TGCAGCGTTGAACCGGACACACAGACTGAAGCTTTCTTT.

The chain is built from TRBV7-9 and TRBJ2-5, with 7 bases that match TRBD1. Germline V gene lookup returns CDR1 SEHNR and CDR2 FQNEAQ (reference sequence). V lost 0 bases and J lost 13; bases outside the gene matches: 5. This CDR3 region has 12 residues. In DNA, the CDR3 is TGTGCCAGCAGCTTAGCCGGACAGGCGACGTACTTC. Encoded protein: CASSLAGQATYF.

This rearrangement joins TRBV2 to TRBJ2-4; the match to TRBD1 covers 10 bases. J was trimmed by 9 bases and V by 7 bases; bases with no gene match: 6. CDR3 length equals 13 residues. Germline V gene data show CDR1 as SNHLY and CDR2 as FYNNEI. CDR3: CASIDRGQGIQYF. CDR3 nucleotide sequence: TGTGCCAGCATCGACAGGGGGCAAGGCATTCAGTACTTC.

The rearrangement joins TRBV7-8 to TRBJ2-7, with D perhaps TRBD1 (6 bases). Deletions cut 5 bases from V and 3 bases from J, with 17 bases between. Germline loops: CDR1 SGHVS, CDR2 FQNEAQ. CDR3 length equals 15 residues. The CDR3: CASSGTQGQFYEQYF. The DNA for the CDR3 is TGTGCCAGCAGCGGAACACAGGGTCAGTTCTACGAGCAGTACTTC. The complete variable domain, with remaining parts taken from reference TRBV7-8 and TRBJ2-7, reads GAGVSQSPRYKVAKRGQDVALRCDPISGHVSLFWYQQALGQGPEFLTYFQNEAQLDKSGLPSDRFFAERPEGSVSTLKIQRTQQEDSAVYLCASSGTQGQFYEQYFGPGTRLTVT.

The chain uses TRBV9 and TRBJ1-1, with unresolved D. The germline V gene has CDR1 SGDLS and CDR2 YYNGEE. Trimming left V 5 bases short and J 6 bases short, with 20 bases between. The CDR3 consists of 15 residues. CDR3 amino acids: CASSPSEGAVAEAFF. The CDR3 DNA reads TGTGCCAGCAGTCCGTCCGAGGGCGCCGTCGCTGAAGCTTTCTTT.

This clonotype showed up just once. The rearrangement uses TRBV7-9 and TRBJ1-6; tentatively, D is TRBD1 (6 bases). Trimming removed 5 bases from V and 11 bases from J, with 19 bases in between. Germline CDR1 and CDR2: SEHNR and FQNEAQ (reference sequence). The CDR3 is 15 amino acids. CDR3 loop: CASSGVGGGMTPLHF. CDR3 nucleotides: TGTGCCAGCAGCGGAGTAGGGGGTGGTATGACACCCCTCCACTTT.